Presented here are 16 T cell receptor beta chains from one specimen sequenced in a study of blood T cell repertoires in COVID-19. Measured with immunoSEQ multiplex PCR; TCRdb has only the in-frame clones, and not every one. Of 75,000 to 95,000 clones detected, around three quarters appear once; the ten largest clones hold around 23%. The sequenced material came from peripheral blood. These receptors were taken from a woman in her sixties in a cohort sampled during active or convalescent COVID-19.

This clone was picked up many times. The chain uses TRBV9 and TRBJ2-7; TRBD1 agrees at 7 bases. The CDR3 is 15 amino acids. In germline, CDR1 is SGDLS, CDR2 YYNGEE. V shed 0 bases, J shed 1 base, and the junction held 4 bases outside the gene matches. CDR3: CASSVGGQISYEQYF. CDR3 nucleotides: TGTGCCAGCAGCGTAGGGGGACAGATTTCCTACGAGCAGTACTTC.

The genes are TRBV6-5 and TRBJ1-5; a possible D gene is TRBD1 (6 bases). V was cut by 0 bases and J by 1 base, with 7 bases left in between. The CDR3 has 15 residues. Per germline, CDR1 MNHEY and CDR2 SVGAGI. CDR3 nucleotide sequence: TGTGCCAGCAGTTACTCGGGACACAGCAATCAGCCCCAGCATTTT. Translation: CASSYSGHSNQPQHF.

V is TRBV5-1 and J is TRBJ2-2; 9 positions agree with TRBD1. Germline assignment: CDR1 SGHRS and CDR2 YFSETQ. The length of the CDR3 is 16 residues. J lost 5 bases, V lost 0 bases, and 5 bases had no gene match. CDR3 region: CASSLATGGRTGELFF. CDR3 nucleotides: TGCGCCAGCAGCTTGGCGACAGGGGGTAGGACCGGGGAGCTGTTTTTT. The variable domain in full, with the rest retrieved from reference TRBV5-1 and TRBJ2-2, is KAGVTQTPRYLIKTRGQQVTLSCSPISGHRSVSWYQQTPGQGLQFLFEYFSETQRNKGNFPGRFSGRQFSNSRSEMNVSTLELGDSALYLCASSLATGGRTGELFFGEGSRLTVL.

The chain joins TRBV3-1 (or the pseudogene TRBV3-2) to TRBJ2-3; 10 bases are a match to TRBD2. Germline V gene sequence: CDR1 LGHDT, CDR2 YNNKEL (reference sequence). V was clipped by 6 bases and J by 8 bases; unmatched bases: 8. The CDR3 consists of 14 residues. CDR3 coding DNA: TGTGCCAGCAGTCTGATAGCGGGGGGTTTTACGCAGTATTTT. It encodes CASSLIAGGFTQYF.

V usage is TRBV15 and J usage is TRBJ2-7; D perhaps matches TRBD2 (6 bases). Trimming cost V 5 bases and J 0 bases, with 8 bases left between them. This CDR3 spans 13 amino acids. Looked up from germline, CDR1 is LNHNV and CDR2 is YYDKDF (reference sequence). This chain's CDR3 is CATSPGDSYEQYF. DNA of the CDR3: TGTGCCACCAGCCCGGGGGACTCCTACGAGCAGTACTTC.

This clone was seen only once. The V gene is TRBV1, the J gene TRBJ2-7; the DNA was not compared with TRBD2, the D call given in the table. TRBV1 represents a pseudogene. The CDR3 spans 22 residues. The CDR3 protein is CTSSQHTFLKSAASRSNYEQYF. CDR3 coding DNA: TGCACCAGCAGCCAACACACTTTTCTAAAAAGCGCGGCATCCCGAAGTAACTACGAGCAGTACTTC.

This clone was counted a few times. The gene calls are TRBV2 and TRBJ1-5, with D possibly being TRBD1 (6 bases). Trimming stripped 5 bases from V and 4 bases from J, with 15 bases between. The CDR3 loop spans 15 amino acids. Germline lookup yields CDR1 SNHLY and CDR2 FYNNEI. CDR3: CASSIGQSWNQPQHF. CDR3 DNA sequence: TGTGCCAGCAGTATCGGACAGAGTTGGAATCAGCCCCAGCATTTT.

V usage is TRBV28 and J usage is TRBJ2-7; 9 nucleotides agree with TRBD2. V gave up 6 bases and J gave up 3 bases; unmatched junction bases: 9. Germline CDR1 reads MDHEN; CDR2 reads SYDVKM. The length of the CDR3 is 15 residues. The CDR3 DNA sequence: TGTGCCAGCAGCTCTATAGCGGGGGATCTCTACGAGCAGTACTTC. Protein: CASSSIAGDLYEQYF.

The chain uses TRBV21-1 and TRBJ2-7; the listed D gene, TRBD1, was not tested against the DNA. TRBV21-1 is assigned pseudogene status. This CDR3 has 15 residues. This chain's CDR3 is CASSKGQALPPEQYF. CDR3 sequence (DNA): TGTGCCAGCAGCAAAGGACAGGCCCTCCCCCCCGAGCAGTACTTC.

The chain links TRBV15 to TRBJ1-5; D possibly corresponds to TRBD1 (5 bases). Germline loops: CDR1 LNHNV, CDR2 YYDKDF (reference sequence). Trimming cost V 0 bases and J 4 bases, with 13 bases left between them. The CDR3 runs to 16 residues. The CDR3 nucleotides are TGTGCCACCAGCAGAGATCTCGACAGTACGAATCAGCCCCAGCATTTT. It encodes CATSRDLDSTNQPQHF.

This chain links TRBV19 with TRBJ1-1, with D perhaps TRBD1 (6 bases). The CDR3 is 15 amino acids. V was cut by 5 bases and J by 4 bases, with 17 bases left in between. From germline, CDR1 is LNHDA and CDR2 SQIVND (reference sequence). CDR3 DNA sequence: TGTGCCAGTAGTGACGGATGGGGGCAACGCACTGAAGCTTTCTTT. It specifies CASSDGWGQRTEAFF. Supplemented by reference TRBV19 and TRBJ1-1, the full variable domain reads DGGITQSPKYLFRKEGQNVTLSCEQNLNHDAMYWYRQDPGQGLRLIYYSQIVNDFQKGDIAEGYSVSREKKESFPLTVTSAQKNPTAFYLCASSDGWGQRTEAFFGQGTRLTVV.

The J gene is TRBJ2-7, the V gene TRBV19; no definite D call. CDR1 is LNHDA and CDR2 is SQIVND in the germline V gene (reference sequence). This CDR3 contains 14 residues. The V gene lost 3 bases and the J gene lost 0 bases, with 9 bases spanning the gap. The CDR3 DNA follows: TGTGCCAGTAGTATCGATCCTAGCTCCTACGAGCAGTACTTC. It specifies CASSIDPSSYEQYF. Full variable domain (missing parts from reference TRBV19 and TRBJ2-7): DGGITQSPKYLFRKEGQNVTLSCEQNLNHDAMYWYRQDPGQGLRLIYYSQIVNDFQKGDIAEGYSVSREKKESFPLTVTSAQKNPTAFYLCASSIDPSSYEQYFGPGTRLTVT.

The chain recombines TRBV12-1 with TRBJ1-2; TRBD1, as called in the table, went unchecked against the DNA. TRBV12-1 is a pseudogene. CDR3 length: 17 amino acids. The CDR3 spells CASSFVTGPPGTGGYTF. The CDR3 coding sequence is TGTGCCAGCAGCTTTGTTACCGGGCCTCCGGGGACAGGTGGCTACACCTTC.

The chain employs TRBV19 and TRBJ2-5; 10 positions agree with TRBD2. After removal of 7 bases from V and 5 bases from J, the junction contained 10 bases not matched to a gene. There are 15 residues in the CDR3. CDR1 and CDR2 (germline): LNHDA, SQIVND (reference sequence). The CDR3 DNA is TGTGCCAGTAAACCCAGCGGGGGGGCCGTGGAGACCCAGTACTTC. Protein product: CASKPSGGAVETQYF.

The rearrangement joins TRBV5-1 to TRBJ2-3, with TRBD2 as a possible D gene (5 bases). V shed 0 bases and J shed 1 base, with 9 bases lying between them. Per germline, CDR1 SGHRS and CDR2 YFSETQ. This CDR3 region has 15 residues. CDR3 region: CASSLAGDGTDTQYF. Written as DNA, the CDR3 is TGCGCCAGCAGCTTGGCCGGGGATGGCACAGATACGCAGTATTTT.

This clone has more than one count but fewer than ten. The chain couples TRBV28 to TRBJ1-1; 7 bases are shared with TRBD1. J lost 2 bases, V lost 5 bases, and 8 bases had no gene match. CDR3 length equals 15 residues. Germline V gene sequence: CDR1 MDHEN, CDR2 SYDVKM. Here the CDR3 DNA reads TGTGCCAGCAGTCCGGGGACAGCGGCAAACACTGAAGCTTTCTTT. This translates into CASSPGTAANTEAFF.